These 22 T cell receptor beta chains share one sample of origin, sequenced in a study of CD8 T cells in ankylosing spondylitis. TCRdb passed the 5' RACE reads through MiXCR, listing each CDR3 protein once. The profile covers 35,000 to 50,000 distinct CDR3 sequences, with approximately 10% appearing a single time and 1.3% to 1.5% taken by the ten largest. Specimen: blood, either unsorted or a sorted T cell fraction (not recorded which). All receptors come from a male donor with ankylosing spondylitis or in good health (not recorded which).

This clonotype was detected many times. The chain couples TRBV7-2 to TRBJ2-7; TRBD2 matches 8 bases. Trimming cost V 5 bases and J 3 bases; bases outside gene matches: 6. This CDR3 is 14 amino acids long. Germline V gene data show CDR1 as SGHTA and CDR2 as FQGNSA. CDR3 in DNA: TGTGCCAGCAGCCCAAGGACTAGCATCTACGAGCAGTACTTC. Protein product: CASSPRTSIYEQYF.

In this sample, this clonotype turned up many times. The CDR3, as DNA: TGTGCCAGCAGCCAATCTCCGGGGCGGGGATATACGCAGTATTTT. It codes for CASSQSPGRGYTQYF. The rearrangement joins TRBV3-1 to TRBJ2-3, with a tentative D call TRBD2 (6 bases). V was shortened by 2 bases and J by 7 bases, with 16 bases between the two germline ends. Germline CDR1 and CDR2: LGHDT and YNNKEL (reference sequence). This CDR3 contains 15 residues.

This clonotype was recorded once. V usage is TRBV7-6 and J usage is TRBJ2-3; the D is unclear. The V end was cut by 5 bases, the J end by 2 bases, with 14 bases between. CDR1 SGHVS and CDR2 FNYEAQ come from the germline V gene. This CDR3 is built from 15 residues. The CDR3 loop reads CASSPQTAPTDTQYF. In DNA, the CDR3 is TGTGCCAGCAGCCCCCAAACCGCCCCCACAGATACGCAGTATTTT.

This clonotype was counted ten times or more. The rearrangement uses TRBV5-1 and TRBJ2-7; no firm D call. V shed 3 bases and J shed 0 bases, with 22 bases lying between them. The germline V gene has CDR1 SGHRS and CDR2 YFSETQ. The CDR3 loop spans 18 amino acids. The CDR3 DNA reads TGCGCCAGCAGCTATGCCGGGTCCAACTCCTGGGACTCCTACGAGCAGTACTTC. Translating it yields CASSYAGSNSWDSYEQYF.

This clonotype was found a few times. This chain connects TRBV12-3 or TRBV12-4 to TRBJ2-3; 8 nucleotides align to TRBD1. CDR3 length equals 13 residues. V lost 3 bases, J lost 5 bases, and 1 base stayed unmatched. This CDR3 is CASSFGTGDTQYF. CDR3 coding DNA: TGTGCCAGCAGTTTTGGGACAGGAGATACGCAGTATTTT.

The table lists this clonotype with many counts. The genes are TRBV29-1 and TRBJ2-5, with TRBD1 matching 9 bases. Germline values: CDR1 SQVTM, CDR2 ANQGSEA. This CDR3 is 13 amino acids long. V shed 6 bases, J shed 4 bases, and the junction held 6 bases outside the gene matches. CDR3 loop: CSVRDRVSETQYF. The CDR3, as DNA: TGCAGCGTCCGGGACAGGGTTTCAGAGACCCAGTACTTC.

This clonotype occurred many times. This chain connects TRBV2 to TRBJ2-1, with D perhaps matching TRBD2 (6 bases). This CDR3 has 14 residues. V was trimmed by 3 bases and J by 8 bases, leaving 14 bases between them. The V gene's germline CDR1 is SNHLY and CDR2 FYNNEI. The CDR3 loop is CASSELRGSDEQFF. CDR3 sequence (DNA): TGTGCCAGCAGTGAGTTGCGGGGTAGCGATGAGCAGTTCTTC.

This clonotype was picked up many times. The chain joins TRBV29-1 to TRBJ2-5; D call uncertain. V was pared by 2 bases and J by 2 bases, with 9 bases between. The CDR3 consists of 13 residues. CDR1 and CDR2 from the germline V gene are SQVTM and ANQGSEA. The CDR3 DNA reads TGCAGCGTTGAAATACATCTTCAAGAGACCCAGTACTTC. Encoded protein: CSVEIHLQETQYF.

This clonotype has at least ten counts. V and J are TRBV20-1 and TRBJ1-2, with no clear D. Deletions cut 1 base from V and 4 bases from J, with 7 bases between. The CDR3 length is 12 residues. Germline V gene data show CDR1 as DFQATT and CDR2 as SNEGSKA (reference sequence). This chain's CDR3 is CSARGTLYGYTF. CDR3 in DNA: TGCAGTGCTAGAGGGACCCTCTATGGCTACACCTTC.

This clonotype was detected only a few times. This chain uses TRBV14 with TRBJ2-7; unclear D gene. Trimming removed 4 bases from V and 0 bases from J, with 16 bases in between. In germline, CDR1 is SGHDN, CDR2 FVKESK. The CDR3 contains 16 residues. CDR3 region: CASSPRPTLSSYEQYF. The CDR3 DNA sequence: TGTGCCAGCAGCCCTAGACCGACCCTGAGCTCCTACGAGCAGTACTTC.

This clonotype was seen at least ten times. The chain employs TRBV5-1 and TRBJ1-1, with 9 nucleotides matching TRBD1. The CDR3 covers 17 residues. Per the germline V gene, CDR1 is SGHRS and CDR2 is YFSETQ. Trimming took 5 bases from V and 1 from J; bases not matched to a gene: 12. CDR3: CASSVRTGAGRNTEAFF. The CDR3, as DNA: TGCGCCAGCAGTGTAAGGACAGGGGCCGGTCGGAACACTGAAGCTTTCTTT.

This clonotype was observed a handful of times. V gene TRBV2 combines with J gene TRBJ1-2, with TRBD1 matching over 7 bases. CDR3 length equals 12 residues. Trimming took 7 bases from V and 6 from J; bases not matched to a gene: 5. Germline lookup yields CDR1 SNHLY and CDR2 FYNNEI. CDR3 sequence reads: CASKEGGDGYTF. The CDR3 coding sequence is TGTGCCAGCAAAGAAGGGGGCGATGGCTACACCTTC.

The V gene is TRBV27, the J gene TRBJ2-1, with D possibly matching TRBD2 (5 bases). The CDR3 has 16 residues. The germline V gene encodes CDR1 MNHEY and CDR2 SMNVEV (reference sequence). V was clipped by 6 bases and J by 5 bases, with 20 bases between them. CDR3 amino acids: CASRPYLGSVDNEQFF. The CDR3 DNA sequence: TGTGCCAGCAGACCTTACTTGGGGAGTGTAGACAATGAGCAGTTCTTC.

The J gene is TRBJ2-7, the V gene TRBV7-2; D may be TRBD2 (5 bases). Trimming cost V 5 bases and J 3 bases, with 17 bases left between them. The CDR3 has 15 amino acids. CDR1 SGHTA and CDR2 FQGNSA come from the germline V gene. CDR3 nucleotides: TGTGCCAGCAGCCCACCGGACTCACCTTTCTACGAGCAGTACTTC. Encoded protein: CASSPPDSPFYEQYF.

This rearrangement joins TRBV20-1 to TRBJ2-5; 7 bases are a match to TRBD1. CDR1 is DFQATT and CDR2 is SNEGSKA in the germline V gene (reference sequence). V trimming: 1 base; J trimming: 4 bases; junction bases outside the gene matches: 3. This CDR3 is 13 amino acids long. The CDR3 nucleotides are TGCAGTGCTAGAGTAACAGGGGCAGAGACCCAGTACTTC. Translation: CSARVTGAETQYF.

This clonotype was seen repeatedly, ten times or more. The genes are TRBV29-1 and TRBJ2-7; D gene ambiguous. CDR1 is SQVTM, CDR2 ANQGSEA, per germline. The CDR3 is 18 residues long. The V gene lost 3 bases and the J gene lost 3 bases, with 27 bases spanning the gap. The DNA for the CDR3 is TGCAGCGTTGATCGGAGTTTAACCCCGACCCATCCCAACTACGAGCAGTACTTC. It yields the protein CSVDRSLTPTHPNYEQYF.

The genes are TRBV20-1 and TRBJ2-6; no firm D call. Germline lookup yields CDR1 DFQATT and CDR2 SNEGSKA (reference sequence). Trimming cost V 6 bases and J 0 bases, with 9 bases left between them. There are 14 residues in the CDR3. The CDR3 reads CSAPRDSGANVLTF. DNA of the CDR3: TGCAGTGCCCCCCGAGACTCTGGGGCCAACGTCCTGACTTTC.

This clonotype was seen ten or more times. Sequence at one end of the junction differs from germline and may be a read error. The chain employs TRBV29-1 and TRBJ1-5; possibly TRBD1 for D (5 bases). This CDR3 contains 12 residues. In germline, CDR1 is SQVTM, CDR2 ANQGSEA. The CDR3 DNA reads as TGCAGCGTTCAAGAAGGGGAACAGCCCCAGCATTTT. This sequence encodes CSVQEGEQPQHF.

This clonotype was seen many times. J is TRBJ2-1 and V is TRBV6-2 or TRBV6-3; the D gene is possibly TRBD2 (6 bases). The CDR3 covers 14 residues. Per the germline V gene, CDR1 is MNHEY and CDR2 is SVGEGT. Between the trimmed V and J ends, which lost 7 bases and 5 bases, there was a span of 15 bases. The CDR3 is CASNKGLFDNEQFF. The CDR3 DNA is TGTGCCAGCAACAAGGGACTCTTCGACAATGAGCAGTTCTTC.

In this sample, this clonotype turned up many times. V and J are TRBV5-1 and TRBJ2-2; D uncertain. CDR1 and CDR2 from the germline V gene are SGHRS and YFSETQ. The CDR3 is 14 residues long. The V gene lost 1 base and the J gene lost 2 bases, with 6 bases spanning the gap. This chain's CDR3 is CASSLMGNTGELFF. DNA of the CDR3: TGCGCCAGCAGCTTGATGGGAAACACCGGGGAGCTGTTTTTT.

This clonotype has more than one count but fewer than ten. The CDR3 DNA reads as TGCGCCAGCAGCTTGAGTCCAGGGACCTACGAGCAGTACTTC. Protein sequence: CASSLSPGTYEQYF. This chain connects TRBV5-1 to TRBJ2-7, with TRBD1 as a possible D gene (5 bases). Looked up from germline, CDR1 is SGHRS and CDR2 is YFSETQ. The CDR3 runs 14 residues. V lost 1 base to trimming and J lost 2 bases, with 10 bases between them.

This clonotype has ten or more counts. The CDR3 is CASSKAGGGSGEQFF. The CDR3 DNA follows: TGTGCCAGCAGCAAGGCTGGCGGGGGGTCGGGAGAGCAGTTCTTC. The chain recombines TRBV12-3 or TRBV12-4 with TRBJ2-1; 8 bases align to TRBD2. There are 15 residues in the CDR3. J was trimmed by 10 bases and V by 6 bases; bases with no gene match: 14.